This T cell receptor (beta chain) came from a study of blood T cells in healthy people across ages. Trimming removed 0 bases from V and 7 bases from J, with 13 bases in between. The CDR3 totals 15 residues. Germline values: CDR1 SGHTA, CDR2 FQGNSA. A second PCR, run for 7 to 11 cycles, used a sample-barcoded 5' primer plus a J-beta primer mix. TCRdb re-derived calls from the 5' RACE reads in MiXCR, one entry per CDR3 protein. The sample holds about 1.4 million distinct CDR3 sequences; 55% to 75% are singletons and the top ten take about 6.7%. Isolation of PBMCs gave at least 6 million cells per sample.

The chain has TRBV7-2 and TRBJ1-5, with D perhaps matching TRBD1 (6 bases). The sequence derives from a man younger than 30 in good health. The sequencing input was blood. CDR3 sequence (DNA): TGTGCCAGCAGCTTAGCGCGAGGGGGTTGGCAGCCCCAGCATTTT. Its translation: CASSLARGGWQPQHF.